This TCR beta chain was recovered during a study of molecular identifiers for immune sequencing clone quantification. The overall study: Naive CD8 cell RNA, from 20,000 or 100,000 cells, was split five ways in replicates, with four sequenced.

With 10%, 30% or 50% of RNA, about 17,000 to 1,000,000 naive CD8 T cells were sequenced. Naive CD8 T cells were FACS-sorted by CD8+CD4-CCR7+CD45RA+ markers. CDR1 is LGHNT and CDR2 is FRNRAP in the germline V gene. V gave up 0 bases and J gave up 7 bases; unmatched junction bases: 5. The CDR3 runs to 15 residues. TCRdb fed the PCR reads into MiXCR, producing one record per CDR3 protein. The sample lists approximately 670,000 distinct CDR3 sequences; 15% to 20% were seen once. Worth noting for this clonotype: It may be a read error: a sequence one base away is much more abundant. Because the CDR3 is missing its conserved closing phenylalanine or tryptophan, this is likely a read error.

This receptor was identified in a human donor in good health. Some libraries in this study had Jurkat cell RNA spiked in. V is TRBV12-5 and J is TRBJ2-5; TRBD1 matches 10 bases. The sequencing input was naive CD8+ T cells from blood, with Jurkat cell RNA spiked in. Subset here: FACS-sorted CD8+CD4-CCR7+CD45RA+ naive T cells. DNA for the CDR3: TGTGCTAGTGGTTTGGTGACAGGGGGCGCAGTGACCCAGTACCTC. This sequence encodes CASGLVTGGAVTQYL.